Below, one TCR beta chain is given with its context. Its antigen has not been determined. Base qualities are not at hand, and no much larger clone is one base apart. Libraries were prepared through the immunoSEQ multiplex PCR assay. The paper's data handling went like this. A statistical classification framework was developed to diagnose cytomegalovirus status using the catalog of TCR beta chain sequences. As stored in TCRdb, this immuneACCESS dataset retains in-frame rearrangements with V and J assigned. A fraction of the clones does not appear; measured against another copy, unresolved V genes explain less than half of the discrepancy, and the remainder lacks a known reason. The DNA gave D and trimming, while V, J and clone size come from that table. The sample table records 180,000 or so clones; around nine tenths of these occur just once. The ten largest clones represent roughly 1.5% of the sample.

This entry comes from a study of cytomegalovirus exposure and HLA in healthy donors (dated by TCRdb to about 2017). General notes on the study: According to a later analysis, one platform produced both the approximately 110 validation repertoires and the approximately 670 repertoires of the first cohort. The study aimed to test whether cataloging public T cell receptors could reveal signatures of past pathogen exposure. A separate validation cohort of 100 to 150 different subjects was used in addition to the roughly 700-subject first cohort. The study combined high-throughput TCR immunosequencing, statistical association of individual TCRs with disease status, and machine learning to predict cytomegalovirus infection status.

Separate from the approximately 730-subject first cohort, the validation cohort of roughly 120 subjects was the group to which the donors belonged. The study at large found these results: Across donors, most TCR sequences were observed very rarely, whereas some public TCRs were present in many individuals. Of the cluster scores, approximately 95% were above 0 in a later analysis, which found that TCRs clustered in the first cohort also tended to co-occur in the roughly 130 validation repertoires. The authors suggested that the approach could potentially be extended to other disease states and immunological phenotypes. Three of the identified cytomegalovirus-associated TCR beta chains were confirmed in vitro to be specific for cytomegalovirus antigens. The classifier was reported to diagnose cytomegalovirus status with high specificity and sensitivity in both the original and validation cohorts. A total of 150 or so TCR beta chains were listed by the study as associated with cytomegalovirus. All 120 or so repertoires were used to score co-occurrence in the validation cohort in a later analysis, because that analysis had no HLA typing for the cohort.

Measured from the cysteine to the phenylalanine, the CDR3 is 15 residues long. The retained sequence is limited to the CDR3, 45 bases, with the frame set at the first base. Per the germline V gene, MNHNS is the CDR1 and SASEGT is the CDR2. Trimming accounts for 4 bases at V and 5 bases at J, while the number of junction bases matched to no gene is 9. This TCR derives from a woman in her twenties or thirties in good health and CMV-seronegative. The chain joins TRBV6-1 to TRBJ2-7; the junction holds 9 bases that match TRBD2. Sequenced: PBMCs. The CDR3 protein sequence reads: CASSVALAGRDEQYF. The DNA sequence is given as TGTGCCAGCAGTGTGGCGCTAGCGGGGAGGGACGAGCAGTACTTC.